This TCR beta chain was recorded in a study of early T cells in non-severe SARS-CoV-2 infection. There are 14 residues in the CDR3. The germline V gene encodes CDR1 MNHEY and CDR2 SMNVEV (reference sequence). V was pared by 2 bases and J by 2 bases, with 8 bases between. Each CDR3 protein gets one entry after TCRdb re-called the 5' RACE reads with MiXCR. The table includes roughly 99,000 distinct CDR3 sequences, 11% detected once. Sequenced material: whole blood. The chain recombines TRBV27 with TRBJ2-3; D remains unclear. The TCR was taken from an adult who was a healthcare worker with PCR-confirmed SARS-CoV-2 infection or an uninfected control (not recorded which). The CDR3 protein is CASSLTRPTDTQYF. As DNA, the CDR3 is TGTGCCAGCAGTTTAACGAGACCCACAGATACGCAGTATTTT.